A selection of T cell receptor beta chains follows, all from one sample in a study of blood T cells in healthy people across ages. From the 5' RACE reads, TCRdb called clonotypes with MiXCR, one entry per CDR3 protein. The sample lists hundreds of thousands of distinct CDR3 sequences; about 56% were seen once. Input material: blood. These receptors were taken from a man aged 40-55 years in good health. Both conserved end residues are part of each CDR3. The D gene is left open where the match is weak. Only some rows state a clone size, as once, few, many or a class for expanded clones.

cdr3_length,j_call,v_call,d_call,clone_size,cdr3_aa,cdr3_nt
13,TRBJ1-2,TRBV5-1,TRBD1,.,CANSPGQGHGYTF,TGCGCCAACAGCCCAGGACAGGGTCATGGCTACACCTTC
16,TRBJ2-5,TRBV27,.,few,CASSLSTTVKDETQYF,TGTGCCAGCAGTTTATCGACGACAGTTAAAGATGAGACCCAGTACTTC
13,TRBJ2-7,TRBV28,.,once,CASQGGPVDEQYF,TGTGCCAGCCAGGGCGGCCCGGTGGACGAGCAGTACTTC
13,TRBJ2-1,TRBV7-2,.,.,CASSHFQGYEQFF,TGTGCCAGCAGCCACTTCCAGGGATACGAGCAGTTCTTC
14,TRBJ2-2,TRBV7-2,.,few,CASSFSRTKGELFF,TGTGCCAGCAGCTTTTCCCGGACAAAGGGGGAGCTGTTTTTT
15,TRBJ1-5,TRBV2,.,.,CASSPERTVNQPQHF,TGTGCCAGCAGCCCGGAAAGAACAGTCAATCAGCCCCAGCATTTT
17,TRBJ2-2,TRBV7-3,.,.,CASSPEGGRTGTGELFF,TGTGCCAGCAGCCCCGAGGGGGGGAGGACTGGCACCGGGGAGCTGTTTTTT
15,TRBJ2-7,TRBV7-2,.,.,CASSSVVGQRYEQYF,TGTGCCAGCAGCTCTGTGGTGGGCCAGCGCTACGAGCAGTACTTC
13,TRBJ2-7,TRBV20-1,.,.,CSARSEGYYEQYF,TGCAGCGCTAGATCCGAGGGATACTACGAGCAGTACTTC
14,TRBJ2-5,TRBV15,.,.,CATSIPGGQETQYF,TGTGCCACCAGCATACCTGGGGGGCAAGAGACCCAGTACTTC
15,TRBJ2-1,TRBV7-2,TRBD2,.,CASSLLADYYNEQFF,TGTGCCAGCAGCTTACTAGCGGACTACTACAATGAGCAGTTCTTC
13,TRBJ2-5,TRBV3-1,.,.,CASTGTVRGTQYF,TGTGCCAGCACCGGGACGGTGAGGGGGACCCAGTACTTC
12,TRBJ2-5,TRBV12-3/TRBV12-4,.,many,CASSLHGETQYF,TGTGCCAGCAGCCTTCACGGGGAGACCCAGTACTTC
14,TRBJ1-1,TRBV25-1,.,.,CASSTQGRGTEAFF,TGTGCCAGCAGTACACAGGGACGGGGGACTGAAGCTTTCTTT
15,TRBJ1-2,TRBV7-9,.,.,CASSPTQGIGYGYTF,TGTGCCAGCAGCCCGACCCAGGGGATTGGGTATGGCTACACCTTC
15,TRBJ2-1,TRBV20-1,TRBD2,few,CSARGGGLVLSEQFF,TGCAGTGCTAGGGGAGGGGGACTAGTCTTATCTGAGCAGTTCTTC
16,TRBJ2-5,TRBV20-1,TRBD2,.,CSASTSSGRAQETQYF,TGCAGTGCTTCCACCTCTAGCGGGAGGGCCCAAGAGACCCAGTACTTC
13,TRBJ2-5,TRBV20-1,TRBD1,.,CSAKGQGEETQYF,TGCAGTGCTAAAGGACAGGGAGAAGAGACCCAGTACTTC
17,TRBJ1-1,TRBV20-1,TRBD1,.,CSARLPGQGVGGTEAFF,TGCAGTGCTAGACTCCCCGGACAGGGGGTTGGTGGCACTGAAGCTTTCTTT
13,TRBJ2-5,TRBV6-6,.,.,CASTRSGELAQYF,TGTGCCAGCACCCGATCGGGCGAGCTAGCCCAGTACTTC
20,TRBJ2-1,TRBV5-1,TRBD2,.,CASSARGGGSGRSIYNEQFF,TGCGCCAGCAGCGCCCGAGGGGGTGGGAGCGGGAGGAGCATTTACAATGAGCAGTTCTTC
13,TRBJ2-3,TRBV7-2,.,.,CASSLAASDTQYF,TGTGCCAGCAGCTTAGCGGCGTCAGATACGCAGTATTTT
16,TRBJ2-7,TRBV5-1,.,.,CASSLTDSKGLDEQYF,TGCGCCAGCAGCTTGACGGACTCCAAGGGATTAGACGAGCAGTACTTC
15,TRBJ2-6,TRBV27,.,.,CATHGRISGANVLTF,TGTGCCACCCACGGACGGATCTCTGGGGCCAACGTCCTGACTTTC
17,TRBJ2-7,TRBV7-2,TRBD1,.,CASSPPGAGQGSYEQYF,TGTGCCAGCAGCCCTCCCGGGGCAGGACAGGGCAGCTACGAGCAGTACTTC
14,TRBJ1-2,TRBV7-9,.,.,CASSLEQGGYGYTF,TGTGCCAGCAGCCTAGAACAGGGTGGCTATGGCTACACCTTC
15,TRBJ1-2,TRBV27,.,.,CASSLDPGSRFGYTF,TGTGCCAGCAGTTTAGATCCGGGTTCCCGTTTTGGCTACACCTTC
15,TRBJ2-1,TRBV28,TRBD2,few,CASSWTSGIYNEQFF,TGTGCCAGCAGTTGGACTAGCGGAATTTACAATGAGCAGTTCTTC